This T cell receptor (beta chain) was found in a study of blood T cell repertoires in COVID-19. Across the whole study: T cells, B-cell-depleted T cells, or PBMCs provided the cDNA or gDNA that served as material.

Produced via immunoSEQ multiplex PCR; TCRdb's table is partial and in-frame only. The data show 350,000 or so clones, with around 90% seen just once and approximately 17% held by the top ten. Study members were between about 18 and 100 years old and lived in roughly 24 US regions. This CDR3 region has 16 residues. Looked up from germline, CDR1 is SGHRS and CDR2 is YFSETQ. Trimming at V came to 3 bases and at J to 4 bases, leaving 10 bases not matched to a gene. The chain has TRBV5-1 and TRBJ2-3; 8 bases match TRBD1. This TCR derives from a young woman who had recovered from COVID-19. Material: PBMCs or T cells enriched from blood (not recorded which). CDR3 sequence reads: CASSSQQGVLADTQYF. As DNA, the CDR3 is TGCGCCAGCAGCTCCCAACAGGGGGTTCTTGCAGATACGCAGTATTTT.